The next 14 T cell receptor beta chains were all read from a single sample in a study of T cell responses to AZD1222 COVID-19 vaccine. The data were produced by immunoSEQ multiplex PCR, yet TCRdb's version contains in-frame clones alone and is incomplete. The sample consists of about 140,000 clones, approximately 92% of them appearing once. This specimen consisted of peripheral blood, obtained 28 days after the second AZD1222 dose. The receptors here all came from an adult who received the AZD1222 COVID-19 vaccine.

For the CDR3, the DNA is TGTGCCAGCAGTCCAGGGGAACCCTACGAGCAGTACTTC. Protein sequence: CASSPGEPYEQYF. V gene TRBV7-9 combines with J gene TRBJ2-7; possible D gene TRBD1, 6 bases. Germline V gives CDR1 SEHNR, CDR2 FQNEAQ (reference sequence). The CDR3 runs to 13 residues. V lost 6 bases and J 2 bases, leaving 11 bases between the germline ends.

The chain links TRBV11-2 to TRBJ2-7; TRBD2 matches 13 bases. This CDR3 has 17 residues. V lost 5 bases to trimming and J lost 6 bases; unmatched junction nucleotides: 13. Germline assignment: CDR1 SGHAT and CDR2 FQNNGV. CDR3 DNA sequence: TGTGCCAGCAGCCCGCTACAACTAGCGGGAGGGCCGCGCGAGCAGTACTTC. Translated, it gives CASSPLQLAGGPREQYF.

V usage is TRBV28 and J usage is TRBJ2-7, with 8 bases fitting TRBD2. Germline values: CDR1 MDHEN, CDR2 SYDVKM. This CDR3 is 15 amino acids long. V lost 5 bases to trimming and J lost 0 bases; unmatched junction nucleotides: 6. The CDR3 reads CASSPRGGGSYEQYF. Written as DNA, the CDR3 is TGTGCCAGCAGTCCACGGGGGGGAGGCTCCTACGAGCAGTACTTC.

The chain combines TRBV7-9 with TRBJ1-2, with D possibly matching TRBD1 (5 bases). Germline CDR1 reads SEHNR; CDR2 reads FQNEAQ (reference sequence). CDR3 length equals 11 residues. V was trimmed by 5 bases and J by 7 bases, leaving 8 bases between them. The CDR3, as DNA: TGTGCCAGCAGCCCCGGGGCTGGCTACACCTTC. As protein: CASSPGAGYTF.

The chain has TRBV28 and TRBJ1-5; D is unclear. The CDR3 contains 13 residues. V was shortened by 5 bases and J by 4 bases, with 9 bases between the two germline ends. CDR1 is MDHEN and CDR2 is SYDVKM in the germline V gene. The CDR3 DNA reads TGTGCCAGCAGTGCGGACGGGAATCAGCCCCAGCATTTT. Its protein is CASSADGNQPQHF. The whole variable domain, filled in from reference TRBV28 and TRBJ1-5, reads DVKVTQSSRYLVKRTGEKVFLECVQDMDHENMFWYRQDPGLGLRLIYFSYDVKMKEKGDIPEGYSVSREKKERFSLILESASTNQTSMYLCASSADGNQPQHFGDGTRLSIL.

In its sample, this clone was seen once. The CDR3 region has the DNA TGTGCCAGCAGTTTACGGGGGGCAGGCACCTATGGCTACACCTTC. Translation gives CASSLRGAGTYGYTF. The V gene is TRBV28, the J gene TRBJ1-2, with TRBD1 as a possible D gene (6 bases). CDR1 is MDHEN and CDR2 is SYDVKM in the germline V gene. V was clipped by 2 bases and J by 4 bases, with 14 bases between them. The CDR3 is 15 residues long.

V gene TRBV7-3 combines with J gene TRBJ2-5, with D unclear. Between the trimmed V and J ends, which lost 0 bases and 10 bases, there was a span of 15 bases. The CDR3 has 14 residues. Germline-derived CDR1 and CDR2 are SGHTA and FQGTGA. CDR3 amino acids: CASSLTVDLGYQYF. The CDR3 bases are TGTGCCAGCAGCTTAACTGTCGATTTGGGGTACCAGTACTTC.

The chain links TRBV4-3 to TRBJ1-2; TRBD1 agrees at 8 bases. The germline V gene has CDR1 LGHNA and CDR2 YSLEER. V lost 3 bases, J lost 4 bases, and 4 bases stayed unmatched. The CDR3 consists of 14 residues. The CDR3 nucleotides are TGCGCCAGCAGCCAGACAGGGGCCCCCTATGGCTACACCTTC. Translated, it gives CASSQTGAPYGYTF.

This clone was found a few times. The chain has TRBV2 and TRBJ1-2; D is possibly TRBD1 (5 bases). V was pared by 4 bases and J by 8 bases, with 17 bases between. The CDR3 loop spans 14 amino acids. Germline loops: CDR1 SNHLY, CDR2 FYNNEI. The CDR3 DNA reads TGTGCCAGCAGTGTAGTAGGGGTAGAGGTCGGCTACACCTTC. Its translation is CASSVVGVEVGYTF.

The chain is built from TRBV19 and TRBJ1-4, with no clear D. CDR3 length equals 13 residues. Germline assignment: CDR1 LNHDA and CDR2 SQIVND (reference sequence). Trimming left V 0 bases short and J 7 bases short, with 6 bases between. The chain's CDR3 is CASSIDLGEKLFF. The CDR3, as DNA: TGTGCCAGTAGTATAGATCTTGGTGAAAAACTGTTTTTT.

The CDR3 sequence: CASSGERQPQHF. The CDR3 DNA follows: TGTGCCAGCAGCGGGGAGAGGCAGCCCCAGCATTTT. The chain links TRBV2 to TRBJ1-5; D ambiguous. This CDR3 has 12 amino acids. The germline CDR1 and CDR2 sequences are SNHLY and FYNNEI. Trimming removed 6 bases from V and 7 bases from J, with 10 bases in between.

This clone has a single count. The rearrangement uses TRBV28 and TRBJ1-6, with 8 bases fitting TRBD1. Unmatched junction bases numbered 4, after V lost 5 bases and J lost 4 bases. The CDR3 consists of 15 residues. The germline CDR1 and CDR2 sequences are MDHEN and SYDVKM. CDR3 DNA sequence: TGTGCCAGCAGTAAAGGACAGGGATATAATTCACCCCTCCACTTT. Translation gives CASSKGQGYNSPLHF.

V usage is TRBV5-1 and J usage is TRBJ2-5, with 9 bases aligning to TRBD1. Germline trimming cut 3 bases from V and 5 bases from J; bases unmatched to any gene: 8. Germline V gene lookup returns CDR1 SGHRS and CDR2 YFSETQ. The CDR3 is made up of 15 amino acids. CDR3 DNA sequence: TGCGCCAGCAGCTGGAGGGACAGGGAAAGCGAGACCCAGTACTTC. It translates to CASSWRDRESETQYF. Full variable domain (missing parts from reference TRBV5-1 and TRBJ2-5): KAGVTQTPRYLIKTRGQQVTLSCSPISGHRSVSWYQQTPGQGLQFLFEYFSETQRNKGNFPGRFSGRQFSNSRSEMNVSTLELGDSALYLCASSWRDRESETQYFGPGTRLLVL.

This sequence joins TRBV29-1 and TRBJ1-6; 8 positions agree with TRBD1. The CDR3 runs to 14 residues. Trimming cost V 6 bases and J 7 bases; bases outside gene matches: 8. Germline V gene lookup returns CDR1 SQVTM and CDR2 ANQGSEA. CDR3 sequence (DNA): TGCAGCGTCCGCAAACAGGGGGAAAATTCACCCCTCCACTTT. It is translated as CSVRKQGENSPLHF.